The T cell receptor beta chain described here comes from a study of circulating CD8 cells and anti-PD-1 response in melanoma. By sample share, this clonotype is medium-sized. Sorting of live CD3+CD8+TCRalphabeta+ cells by PD-1 and/or TIGIT gave four subsets. Trimming took off 3 bases at V and 0 bases at J, with 3 bases between the two ends. Germline V lookup: CDR1 MNHEY, CDR2 SMNVEV (reference sequence). This CDR3 comprises 13 residues. The QIAseq Immune Repertoire TCR panel built the libraries from 15 ng of total RNA. TCRdb independently ran MiXCR on the reads; one entry per CDR3 protein. The sample consists of approximately 2,000 distinct CDR3 sequences, about 7.5% of them appearing once.

The rearrangement joins TRBV27 to TRBJ1-3; no reliable D call. The clonotype was recovered from a human donor with melanoma. Source: CD8+ T cells from PBMCs, taken at baseline or after one month of anti-PD-1 therapy (not recorded which). Written as DNA, the CDR3 is TGTGCCAGCAGTTTGAACTCTGGAAACACCATATATTTT. It specifies CASSLNSGNTIYF.